What follows are 8 T cell receptor beta chains derived from one specimen sequenced in a study of blood T cell repertoires in COVID-19. Assay used: immunoSEQ multiplex PCR; TCRdb lists only in-frame clones, some missing. The table shows about 59,000 clones, with 65% to 80% occurring only once. Sequencing was carried out using peripheral blood. All receptors come from a man in his 60s with acute or convalescent COVID-19.

The chain employs TRBV30 and TRBJ1-3; 8 bases map to TRBD1. Losses at the gene ends were 5 bases for V and 0 bases for J; bases not matched to a gene: 3. Germline V gene lookup returns CDR1 GTSNPN and CDR2 SVGIG (reference sequence). The CDR3 consists of 14 residues. The CDR3: CAWSGGISGNTIYF. As DNA, the CDR3 is TGTGCCTGGTCAGGGGGCATCTCTGGAAACACCATATATTTT.

The chain carries TRBV7-8 and TRBJ2-1; a possible D gene is TRBD2 (6 bases). The germline gives CDR1 SGHVS, CDR2 FQNEAQ. Trimming pared 3 bases from V and 10 bases from J, leaving 16 bases between. CDR3 size: 14 residues. This chain's CDR3 is CASSFFRGSGEQFF. In DNA form, the CDR3 reads TGTGCCAGCAGCTTCTTTCGGGGGAGCGGGGAGCAGTTCTTC.

The chain couples TRBV4-2 to TRBJ1-2, with D possibly matching TRBD1 (5 bases). V lost 5 bases and J lost 4, with 17 bases in between. The CDR3 is 15 amino acids. CDR1 and CDR2 (germline): LGHNA, YNFKEQ. The CDR3 sequence: CASSANYQGAYGYTF. Here the CDR3 DNA reads TGTGCCAGCAGCGCCAACTATCAGGGCGCCTATGGCTACACCTTC.

The chain is built from TRBV28 and TRBJ1-1; possible D gene TRBD1, 5 bases. CDR3 size: 15 residues. CDR1 and CDR2 (germline): MDHEN, SYDVKM. The V end lost 8 bases, the J end lost 5 bases, and 21 bases lay between the germline ends. For the CDR3, the DNA is TGTGCCAGCCGACCTTCCGGGGGTGGAGGAACTGAAGCTTTCTTT. Translation: CASRPSGGGGTEAFF.

The chain carries TRBV27 and TRBJ2-3, with D unclear. The V end lost 2 bases, the J end lost 4 bases, and 4 bases lay between the germline ends. The CDR3 runs 12 residues. Germline V gives CDR1 MNHEY, CDR2 SMNVEV (reference sequence). The CDR3 loop is CASSLPSDTQYF. The CDR3 DNA sequence: TGTGCCAGCAGTTTACCATCAGATACGCAGTATTTT.

This chain links TRBV10-1 with TRBJ2-1, with 9 bases matching TRBD2. CDR1 and CDR2 (germline): WNHNN, SYGVQD (reference sequence). The ends lost 2 bases at V and 0 bases at J; junction bases unmatched: 2. The CDR3 is made up of 16 amino acids. This CDR3 reads CASSERAGGSYNEQFF. CDR3 sequence (DNA): TGCGCCAGCAGTGAGAGAGCGGGAGGCTCCTACAATGAGCAGTTCTTC.

This rearrangement joins TRBV3-1 (or the pseudogene TRBV3-2) to TRBJ1-2; the match to TRBD1 covers 7 bases. J lost 8 bases, V lost 1 base, and 10 bases had no gene match. The V gene's germline CDR1 is LGHDT and CDR2 YNNKEL (reference sequence). CDR3 length: 15 amino acids. Here the CDR3 DNA reads TGTGCCAGCAGCCAAGTATCGGTCAGGGGGGAAGGCTACACCTTC. This translates into CASSQVSVRGEGYTF.

This clone was counted a single time. This chain joins TRBV10-3 and TRBJ1-3, with TRBD1 identical over 8 bases. From germline, CDR1 is ENHRY and CDR2 SYGVKD. The CDR3 totals 15 residues. The V segment lost 6 bases and the J segment 2 bases; nucleotides outside the gene matches: 6. CDR3 sequence (DNA): TGTGCCATCAGGTGGACAGGGACGACTGGAAACACCATATATTTT. Translating it yields CAIRWTGTTGNTIYF.